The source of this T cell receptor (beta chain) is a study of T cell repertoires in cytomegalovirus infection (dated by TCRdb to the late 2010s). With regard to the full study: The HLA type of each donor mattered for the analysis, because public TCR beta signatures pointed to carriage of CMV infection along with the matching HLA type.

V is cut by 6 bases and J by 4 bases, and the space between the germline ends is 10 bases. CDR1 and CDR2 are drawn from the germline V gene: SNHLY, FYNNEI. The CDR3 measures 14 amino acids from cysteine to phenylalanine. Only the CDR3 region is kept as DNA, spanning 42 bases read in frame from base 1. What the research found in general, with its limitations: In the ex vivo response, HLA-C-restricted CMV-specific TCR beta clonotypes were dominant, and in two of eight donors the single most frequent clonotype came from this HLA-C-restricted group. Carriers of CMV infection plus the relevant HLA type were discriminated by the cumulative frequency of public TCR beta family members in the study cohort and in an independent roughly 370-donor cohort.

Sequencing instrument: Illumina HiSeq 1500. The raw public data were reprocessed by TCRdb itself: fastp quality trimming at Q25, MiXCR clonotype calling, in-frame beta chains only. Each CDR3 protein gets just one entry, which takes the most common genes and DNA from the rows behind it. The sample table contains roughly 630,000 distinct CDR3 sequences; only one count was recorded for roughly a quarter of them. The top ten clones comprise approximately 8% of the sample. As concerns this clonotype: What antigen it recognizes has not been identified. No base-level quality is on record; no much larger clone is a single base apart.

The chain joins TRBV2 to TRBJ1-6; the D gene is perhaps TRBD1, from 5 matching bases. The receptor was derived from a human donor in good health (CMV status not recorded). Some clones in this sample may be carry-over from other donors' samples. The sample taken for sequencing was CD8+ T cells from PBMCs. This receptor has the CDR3 CASSRDLYNSPLHF. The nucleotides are TGTGCCAGCAGCCGGGACCTATATAATTCACCCCTCCACTTT.